This entry lists 3 T cell receptor beta chains sequenced from one sample in a study of T-cell memory formation after mild COVID-19. One entry per CDR3 protein results from TCRdb running MiXCR on the 5' RACE reads. The sample shows 340,000 or so distinct CDR3 sequences, 10% to 15% of them seen only once. Material: PBMCs or a T cell subset sorted from them (not recorded which). These receptors all come from a man in his late teens or twenties who had mild COVID-19 (a few samples of this study predate the infection). Cell type and time point are not known.

This chain uses TRBV14 with TRBJ1-6, with D perhaps matching TRBD1 (5 bases). The CDR3 is made up of 16 amino acids. Trimming shortened V by 1 base and J by 7 bases, and 14 bases separated the two germline ends. The V gene's germline CDR1 is SGHDN and CDR2 FVKESK. This CDR3 reads CASSQVAGLTNSPLHF. Here the CDR3 DNA reads TGTGCCAGCAGCCAAGTTGCGGGACTGACAAATTCACCCCTCCACTTT.

The CDR3 loop reads CASSLLGGDTEAFF. CDR3 DNA sequence: TGTGCCAGCAGTTTATTAGGGGGGGACACTGAAGCTTTCTTT. This sequence joins TRBV28 and TRBJ1-1, with a weak D call TRBD1 (6 bases). This CDR3 comprises 14 residues. V shed 1 base and J shed 3 bases, with 9 bases lying between them. Germline CDR1 is MDHEN and CDR2 is SYDVKM.

The V call is TRBV12-3 or TRBV12-4, the J call TRBJ1-1; D is uncertain. The CDR3 consists of 12 residues. With 3 bases removed from V and 6 bases from J, the gap between germline ends came to 8 bases. The CDR3 region has the DNA TGTGCCAGCAGTTTTCACGTTTCTGAAGCTTTCTTT. It yields the protein CASSFHVSEAFF.